The 24 T cell receptor beta chains presented below share a single source sample, sequenced in a study of T cell clonotyping in hematopoietic cell transplantation. TCRdb keeps only in-frame clones here, not all; method: immunoSEQ multiplex PCR. The sample carries some 8,800 clones, over 85% recorded once. The sequencing used PBMCs, collected 100 days after allogeneic stem cell transplant. The receptors stem from a male patient in his 50s who had an allogeneic stem cell transplant from a related donor, so T cells may come from the graft donor. Some clones in this sample may be carry-over from other donors' samples.

The chain is built from TRBV19 and TRBJ2-3, with 9 bases matching TRBD2. Germline V gene data show CDR1 as LNHDA and CDR2 as SQIVND (reference sequence). The ends lost 3 bases at V and 2 bases at J; junction bases unmatched: 12. The CDR3 extends over 18 amino acids. This CDR3 reads CASSIRLAGTLITDTQYF. DNA of the CDR3: TGTGCCAGTAGTATTCGCCTAGCGGGAACCCTTATCACAGATACGCAGTATTTT.

The chain joins TRBV7-9 to TRBJ1-3; possibly TRBD1 for D (6 bases). Germline V gives CDR1 SEHNR, CDR2 FQNEAQ (reference sequence). The CDR3 contains 17 residues. The germline V and J ends were trimmed by 4 bases and 4 bases, with 20 bases remaining between them. The CDR3 spells CASSSQAGTPGGNTIYF. CDR3 nucleotide sequence: TGTGCCAGCAGCTCCCAAGCCGGGACACCGGGAGGAAACACCATATATTTT.

This chain connects TRBV7-8 to TRBJ1-2, with TRBD1 identical over 7 bases. The CDR3 runs 15 residues. The V gene's germline CDR1 is SGHVS and CDR2 FQNEAQ. V lost 2 bases and J lost 7; bases outside the gene matches: 10. The CDR3 protein is CASSLLRQGTGGYTF. The CDR3 region has the DNA TGTGCCAGCAGCTTATTAAGACAGGGCACCGGTGGCTACACCTTC.

The chain has TRBV27 and TRBJ1-4; 8 bases are shared with TRBD1. CDR3 length: 13 amino acids. V dropped 8 bases and J dropped 6; count of bases not matched to a gene: 5. CDR1 and CDR2 from the germline V gene are MNHEY and SMNVEV (reference sequence). The CDR3 protein is CASEQGVYEKLFF. The DNA for the CDR3 is TGTGCCAGCGAACAGGGGGTTTATGAAAAACTGTTTTTT.

The chain recombines TRBV28 with TRBJ2-3, with TRBD2 as a possible D gene (5 bases). With 5 bases removed from V and 2 bases from J, the gap between germline ends came to 14 bases. The CDR3 consists of 15 residues. CDR1 MDHEN and CDR2 SYDVKM come from the germline V gene. CDR3 region: CASSVRAADTDTQYF. Here the CDR3 DNA reads TGTGCCAGCAGTGTTAGAGCGGCGGACACAGATACGCAGTATTTT.

The chain couples TRBV10-3 to TRBJ2-7; TRBD2 agrees at 9 bases. J lost 2 bases, V lost 10 bases, and 3 bases had no gene match. The CDR3 runs to 12 residues. Germline CDR1 is ENHRY and CDR2 is SYGVKD. The CDR3 loop reads CATSGDTYEQYF. CDR3 in DNA: TGTGCCACTAGCGGGGACACCTACGAGCAGTACTTC.

This chain joins TRBV2 and TRBJ1-5; D not certain. The CDR3 runs to 14 residues. Between the trimmed V and J ends, which lost 6 bases and 0 bases, there was a span of 9 bases. Germline V gene data show CDR1 as SNHLY and CDR2 as FYNNEI. CDR3 residues: CASRRSISNQPQHF. CDR3 nucleotide sequence: TGTGCCAGCAGGAGGTCCATTAGCAATCAGCCCCAGCATTTT.

The chain carries TRBV7-9 and TRBJ1-1, with TRBD1 matching 7 bases. This CDR3 has 12 amino acids. The germline V gene encodes CDR1 SEHNR and CDR2 FQNEAQ (reference sequence). The V gene end was trimmed by 5 bases and the J gene end by 7 bases; junction bases not matched to a gene: 4. This CDR3 is CASSPTGDEAFF. DNA of the CDR3: TGTGCCAGCAGCCCAACAGGGGATGAAGCTTTCTTT.

The chain carries TRBV30 and TRBJ2-7; D is unresolved. Germline loops: CDR1 GTSNPN, CDR2 SVGIG (reference sequence). CDR3 length: 13 residues. V was cut by 1 base and J by 0 bases, with 7 bases left in between. CDR3 sequence reads: CAWSDGASYEQYF. The CDR3 coding sequence is TGTGCCTGGAGTGATGGAGCCTCCTACGAGCAGTACTTC. The full variable domain, in which reference TRBV30 and TRBJ2-7 provide the parts outside the CDR3, is SQTIHQWPATLVQPVGSPLSLECTVEGTSNPNLYWYRQAAGRGLQLLFYSVGIGQISSEVPQNLSASRPQDRQFILSSKKLLLSDSGFYLCAWSDGASYEQYFGPGTRLTVT.

The rearrangement uses TRBV30 and TRBJ1-2; weak D call: TRBD1 (5 bases). V was shortened by 0 bases and J by 7 bases, with 18 bases between the two germline ends. The CDR3 has 15 amino acids. CDR1 is GTSNPN, CDR2 SVGIG, per germline (reference sequence). CDR3 in amino acids: CAWSVPHLGTLGYTF. CDR3 coding DNA: TGTGCCTGGAGTGTCCCCCACCTCGGGACCCTTGGCTACACCTTC.

This chain connects TRBV5-4 to TRBJ2-3; D perhaps matches TRBD1 (6 bases). Germline V CDR1 and CDR2: SGHNT, YYREEE (reference sequence). The CDR3 runs to 15 residues. V lost 2 bases, J lost 2 bases, and 12 bases lay in between. The CDR3 here is CASSFLGASTDTQYF. CDR3 nucleotides: TGTGCCAGCAGCTTCTTGGGGGCCTCCACAGATACGCAGTATTTT.

This rearrangement joins TRBV28 to TRBJ2-7; 10 bases map to TRBD1. Germline V gene sequence: CDR1 MDHEN, CDR2 SYDVKM. This CDR3 comprises 14 residues. The V segment lost 5 bases and the J segment 1 base; nucleotides outside the gene matches: 2. The CDR3, as DNA: TGTGCCAGCAGTCGGACAGGGGGTTCCTACGAGCAGTACTTC. Residues: CASSRTGGSYEQYF.

Sample share makes this clone large. This chain links TRBV4-2 with TRBJ2-7; TRBD2 agrees at 7 bases. Germline V gives CDR1 LGHNA, CDR2 YNFKEQ. V shed 0 bases, J shed 3 bases, and the junction held 8 bases outside the gene matches. The CDR3 has 16 residues. The CDR3 DNA sequence: TGTGCCAGCAGCCAAGACCCAGCGGGATACGTCTACGAGCAGTACTTC. This encodes CASSQDPAGYVYEQYF.

This clone was observed once. V gene TRBV4-3 combines with J gene TRBJ2-3; D is uncertain. The CDR3 has 13 residues. CDR1 is LGHNA and CDR2 is YSLEER in the germline V gene. V gave up 0 bases and J gave up 11 bases, with 12 bases separating them. CDR3 in amino acids: CASSQDRSRRQYF. The CDR3 bases are TGCGCCAGCAGCCAAGACCGGTCGAGGAGGCAGTATTTT.

This clone was seen just once. The chain joins TRBV5-6 to TRBJ2-7; perhaps TRBD2 as D (6 bases). The CDR3 is 15 residues long. Germline loops: CDR1 SGHDT, CDR2 YYEEEE. Trimming shortened V by 4 bases and J by 0 bases, and 14 bases separated the two germline ends. The CDR3 loop reads CASSLFFSGSYEQYF. The CDR3 DNA reads as TGTGCCAGCAGCCTTTTCTTTAGCGGCTCCTACGAGCAGTACTTC.

The chain links TRBV6-5 to TRBJ2-7, with D unclear. The CDR3 has 13 amino acids. Germline V gives CDR1 MNHEY, CDR2 SVGAGI. V lost 3 bases, J lost 4 bases, and 10 bases lay in between. The CDR3 here is CASSYNHLYEQYF. Here the CDR3 DNA reads TGTGCCAGCAGTTATAATCACCTTTACGAGCAGTACTTC.

The chain links TRBV5-1 to TRBJ2-2; D remains unclear. V lost 0 bases, J lost 2 bases, and 5 bases lay in between. The germline CDR1 and CDR2 sequences are SGHRS and YFSETQ. The CDR3 is made up of 14 amino acids. The CDR3 bases are TGCGCCAGCAGCTTGGGGGGTAACACCGGGGAGCTGTTTTTT. Translated: CASSLGGNTGELFF.

V is TRBV27 and J is TRBJ2-7, with TRBD2 matching over 11 bases. The CDR3 has 14 residues. Germline V CDR1 and CDR2: MNHEY, SMNVEV (reference sequence). After removal of 5 bases from V and 6 bases from J, the junction contained 6 bases not matched to a gene. The CDR3 bases are TGTGCCAGCAGTCAAGGACTAGCGGGCGTCGAGCAGTACTTC. Translating gives CASSQGLAGVEQYF.

This clone occurred once. The chain is built from TRBV4-1 and TRBJ2-7; no definite D call. The V gene's germline CDR1 is MGHRA and CDR2 YSYEKL. This CDR3 is 15 amino acids long. V dropped 1 base and J dropped 2 bases, with 12 bases sitting between them. The CDR3 protein is CASSQVTSDTYEQYF. The CDR3 DNA is TGCGCCAGCAGCCAAGTTACGTCAGACACCTACGAGCAGTACTTC.

The rearrangement joins TRBV29-1 to TRBJ1-5, with D unclear. Looked up from germline, CDR1 is SQVTM and CDR2 is ANQGSEA. Trimming stripped 7 bases from V and 3 bases from J, with 10 bases between. The CDR3 spans 12 residues. CDR3 DNA sequence: TGCAGCGGTGCAGATCCCAATCAGCCCCAGCATTTT. Its translation is CSGADPNQPQHF.

The gene calls are TRBV9 and TRBJ2-5; 14 bases agree with TRBD2. The V segment lost 2 bases and the J segment 5 bases; nucleotides outside the gene matches: 5. The CDR3 consists of 16 residues. The germline CDR1 and CDR2 sequences are SGDLS and YYNGEE. The CDR3 DNA reads as TGTGCCAGCAGCGTTGGGACTAGCGGGAGTGGGGAGACCCAGTACTTC. Translation gives CASSVGTSGSGETQYF.

The V gene is TRBV27, the J gene TRBJ2-7; D not certain. CDR3 length: 15 amino acids. CDR1 is MNHEY and CDR2 is SMNVEV in the germline V gene (reference sequence). The V gene lost 3 bases and the J gene lost 0 bases, with 12 bases spanning the gap. The CDR3 here is CASSFDTFSSYEQYF. CDR3 nucleotide sequence: TGTGCCAGCAGTTTTGACACTTTTTCCTCCTACGAGCAGTACTTC.

This chain uses TRBV28 with TRBJ2-4; D may correspond to TRBD1 or TRBD2 (7 bases each). Germline V gives CDR1 MDHEN, CDR2 SYDVKM. V lost 3 bases and J lost 7, with 16 bases in between. The CDR3 contains 15 residues. The CDR3 sequence is CASSFAGGADNIQYF. In DNA form, the CDR3 reads TGTGCCAGCAGTTTTGCAGGGGGGGCCGACAACATTCAGTACTTC.

The J gene is TRBJ1-5, the V gene TRBV10-2; the D is unclear. Germline V gene sequence: CDR1 WSHSY, CDR2 SAAADI. V was cut by 5 bases and J by 0 bases, with 11 bases left in between. This CDR3 is 15 amino acids long. The CDR3, as DNA: TGCGCCAGCAGTATAGGCGCAGTTAGCAATCAGCCCCAGCATTTT. As protein: CASSIGAVSNQPQHF.